Below, one TCR beta chain is given with its context. V lost 5 bases and J lost 3, with 8 bases in between. The germline V gene encodes CDR1 SEHNR and CDR2 FQNEAQ (reference sequence). CDR3 length: 12 amino acids. TCRdb called the 5' RACE reads again in MiXCR, with one record for every CDR3 protein. The sample lists around 250,000 distinct CDR3 sequences; about 7% were seen once. The data were obtained in a study of identical twins. The same data also went into a second study, on yellow fever vaccine responses in identical twins.

The receptor was derived from a woman aged 18 to 35 in good health. Sequenced sample: memory (CD45RO+) T cells sorted from blood. The chain joins TRBV7-9 to TRBJ2-7; the D is unclear. CDR3 sequence reads: CASSAANYEQYF. The DNA of the CDR3 is TGTGCCAGCAGCGCCGCTAACTACGAGCAGTACTTC.